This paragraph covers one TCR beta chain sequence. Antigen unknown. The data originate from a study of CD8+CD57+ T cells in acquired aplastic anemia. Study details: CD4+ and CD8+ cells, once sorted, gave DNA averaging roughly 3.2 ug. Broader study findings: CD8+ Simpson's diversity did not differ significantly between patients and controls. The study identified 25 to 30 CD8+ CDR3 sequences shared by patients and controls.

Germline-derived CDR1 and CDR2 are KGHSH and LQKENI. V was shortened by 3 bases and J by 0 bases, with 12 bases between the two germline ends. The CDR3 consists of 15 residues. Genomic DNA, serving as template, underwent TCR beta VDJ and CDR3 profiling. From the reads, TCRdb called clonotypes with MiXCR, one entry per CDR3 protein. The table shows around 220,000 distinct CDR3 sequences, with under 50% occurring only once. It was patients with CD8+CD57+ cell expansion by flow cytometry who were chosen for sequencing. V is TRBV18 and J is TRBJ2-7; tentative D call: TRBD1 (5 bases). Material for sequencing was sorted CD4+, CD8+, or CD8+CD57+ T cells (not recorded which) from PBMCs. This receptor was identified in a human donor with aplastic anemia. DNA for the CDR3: TGTGCCAGCTCACCTGGGCGGCAGGGCTCCTACGAGCAGTACTTC. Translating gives CASSPGRQGSYEQYF.